Listed here is a single TCR beta chain. Its antigen is still unknown. V was pared by 0 bases and J by 8 bases, with 9 bases of the junction left unmatched. This CDR3 is built from 16 residues. From germline, CDR1 is SGHAT and CDR2 FQDESV (reference sequence). These data come from a study of T-cell reconstitution after alpha-beta-depleted transplantation in children. As it was prepared, the TCRbeta library received unique molecular identifiers. TCRdb ran MiXCR on the PCR reads and lists one entry per CDR3 protein. Here the sample spans approximately 120,000 distinct CDR3 sequences, 9.5% to 10% being singletons. Study-level results: Approximately two months post-transplant, alpha-beta T cells reportedly originated from several hundred expanded graft clones. A year had passed since transplant, and T-cell counts and diversity by then came mostly from newly produced T cells. Recipient T cells and thymic progenitors that survived were the source of the high TCRbeta diversity seen at day 60 in some patients.

The clonotype comes from a girl in the first two years of life who had a stem cell transplant for combined immunodeficiency, so the T cells may come from the graft donor. The rearrangement uses TRBV11-1 and TRBJ2-1; 8 bases agree with TRBD2. The source was PBMCs, mostly from graft donor cells, collected 180 days after TCRalphabeta/CD19-depleted stem cell transplant. The CDR3 loop reads CASSLAVLAGGHEQFF. The CDR3 bases are TGTGCCAGCAGCTTAGCGGTTCTGGCGGGAGGCCATGAGCAGTTCTTC.